This entry is about one T cell receptor (beta chain). Its antigen is currently unknown. The data originate from a study of identical twins. Findings and limits, study-wide: Partly confounded zero-insertion analyses could result from invariant MAIT and iNKT cells.

TCRdb reanalysed the 5' RACE reads using MiXCR and keeps one entry per CDR3 protein. The sample lists about 470,000 distinct CDR3 sequences; approximately 25% were seen once. V dropped 4 bases and J dropped 1; count of bases not matched to a gene: 8. The CDR3 is made up of 15 amino acids. Germline V gives CDR1 SQVTM, CDR2 ANQGSEA. These data also featured in a second study, about T cells expressing NK-cell markers. That source notes: Anti-gamma-delta TCR antibody use in several experiments restricted sorting to alpha-beta TCR T cells. Dominant NKG2C+ clonotypes were found to form roughly 1.0-7.0% of CD8+ T cells in over 5 donors.

The rearrangement uses TRBV29-1 and TRBJ2-7, with 9 bases identical to TRBD2. The sample consisted of CD4+ T cells sorted from blood. The receptor was derived from a young woman in good health. The CDR3 loop is CSVGGSSGESYEQYF. The CDR3 DNA reads as TGCAGCGTTGGAGGATCTAGCGGGGAATCCTACGAGCAGTACTTC.